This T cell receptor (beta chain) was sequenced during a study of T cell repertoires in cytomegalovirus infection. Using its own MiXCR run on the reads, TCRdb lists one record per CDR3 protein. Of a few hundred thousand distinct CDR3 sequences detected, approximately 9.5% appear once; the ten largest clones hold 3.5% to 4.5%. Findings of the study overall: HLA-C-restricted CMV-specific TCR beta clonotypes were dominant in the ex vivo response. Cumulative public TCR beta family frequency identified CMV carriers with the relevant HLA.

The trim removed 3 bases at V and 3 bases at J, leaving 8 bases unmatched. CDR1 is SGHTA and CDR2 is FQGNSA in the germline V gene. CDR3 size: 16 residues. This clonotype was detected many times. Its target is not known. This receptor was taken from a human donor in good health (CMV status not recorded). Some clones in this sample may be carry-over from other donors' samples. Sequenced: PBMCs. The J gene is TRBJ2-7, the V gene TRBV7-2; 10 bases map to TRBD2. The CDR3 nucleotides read TGTGCCAGCAGCTTCAGCGGGGGGGCAGGGGGCTACGAGCAGTACTTC. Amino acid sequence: CASSFSGGAGGYEQYF.